This T cell receptor beta chain emerged from a study of glioma-infiltrating T cells. This clonotype was counted only a few times. Its antigen is unknown. Findings and limits, study-wide: Tissue-blood divergence was below expectation in non-neoplastic patients, above in gliomas. Very few CDR3 sequences were shared between tissue and blood.

The germline CDR1 and CDR2 sequences are LNHNV and YYDKDF (reference sequence). This CDR3 region has 16 residues. V trimming: 1 base; J trimming: 2 bases; junction bases outside the gene matches: 5. Amplification of TCR alpha and beta CDR3 regions from RNA used iRepertoire nested multiplex PCR. TCRdb itself ran the multiplex PCR reads through MiXCR, one entry per CDR3 protein. The table lists about 140,000 distinct CDR3 sequences, roughly two fifths of them singletons. The material sequenced was glioma tissue, nonneoplastic brain tissue, or PBMCs (not recorded which). This TCR came from a human donor with low-grade glioma or glioblastoma, undergoing nonglioma brain surgery, or in good health (not recorded which). This rearrangement joins TRBV15 to TRBJ1-5; 7 bases match TRBD1. The CDR3 loop is CATSRAITGGNQPQHF. The CDR3 nucleotides are TGTGCCACCAGCAGAGCCATAACAGGGGGCAATCAGCCCCAGCATTTT.